This T cell receptor beta chain was sequenced for a study of blood T cell repertoires in COVID-19. Study-wide context: Italy, Spain and the United States were the sources of the convalescent and acute COVID-19 samples.

Germline assignment: CDR1 SGHRS and CDR2 YFSETQ. The CDR3 length is 13 residues. V lost 5 bases and J 1 base, leaving 9 bases between the germline ends. Participant ages covered 18 to 89 years across some 25 US areas. Grouping used clinical history reported by participants in a survey and questionnaire. Authors' data handling: It was from reference gene primer amplification that nucleated cell counts were estimated. The protocol was immunoSEQ multiplex PCR, while the TCRdb copy is restricted to in-frame clones and leaves out a portion. V and J calls and clone size follow that table, whereas D and trimming were derived from the DNA. The sample consists of hundreds of thousands of clones, roughly 90% of them appearing once.

The sequence came from a woman in her 30s with acute COVID-19. Sequencing was carried out using PBMCs or T cells enriched from blood (not recorded which). The chain links TRBV5-1 to TRBJ1-1; D is perhaps TRBD1 (5 bases). This CDR3 reads CASSPDKNTEAFF. CDR3 nucleotides: TGCGCCAGCAGTCCGGACAAGAACACTGAAGCTTTCTTT.